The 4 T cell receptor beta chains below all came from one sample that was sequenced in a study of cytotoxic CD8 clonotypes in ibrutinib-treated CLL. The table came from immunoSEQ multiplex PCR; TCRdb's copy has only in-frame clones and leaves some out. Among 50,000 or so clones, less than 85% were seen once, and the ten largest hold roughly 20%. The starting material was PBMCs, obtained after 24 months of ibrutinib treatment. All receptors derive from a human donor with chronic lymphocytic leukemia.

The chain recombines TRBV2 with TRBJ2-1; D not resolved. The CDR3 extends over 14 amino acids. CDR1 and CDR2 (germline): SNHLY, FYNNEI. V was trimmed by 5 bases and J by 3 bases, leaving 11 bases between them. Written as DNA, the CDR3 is TGTGCCAGCAGTACGGGCTCCCTCTACAATGAGCAGTTCTTC. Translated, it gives CASSTGSLYNEQFF.

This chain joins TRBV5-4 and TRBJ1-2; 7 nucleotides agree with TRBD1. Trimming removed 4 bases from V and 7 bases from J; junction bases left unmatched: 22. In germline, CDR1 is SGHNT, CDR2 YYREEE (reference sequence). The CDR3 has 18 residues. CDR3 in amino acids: CASSPGGVTGLVAVGYTF. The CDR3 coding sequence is TGTGCCAGCAGCCCAGGGGGAGTTACGGGGCTAGTCGCTGTTGGCTACACCTTC. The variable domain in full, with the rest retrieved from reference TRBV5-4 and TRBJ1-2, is ETGVTQSPTHLIKTRGQQVTLRCSSQSGHNTVSWYQQALGQGPQFIFQYYREEENGRGNFPPRFSGLQFPNYSSELNVNALELDDSALYLCASSPGGVTGLVAVGYTFGSGTRLTVV.

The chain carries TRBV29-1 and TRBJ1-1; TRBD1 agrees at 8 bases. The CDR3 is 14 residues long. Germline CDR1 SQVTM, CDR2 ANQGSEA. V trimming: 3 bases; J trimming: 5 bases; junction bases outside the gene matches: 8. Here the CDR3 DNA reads TGCAGCGTTGAGGGCTTTACAGGGGGAACTGAAGCTTTCTTT. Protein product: CSVEGFTGGTEAFF.

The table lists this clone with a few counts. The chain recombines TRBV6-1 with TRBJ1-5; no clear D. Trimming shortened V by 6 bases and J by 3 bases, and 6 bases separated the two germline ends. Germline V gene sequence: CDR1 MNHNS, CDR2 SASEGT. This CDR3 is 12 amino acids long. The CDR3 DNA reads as TGTGCCAGCAGGGATCCCAATCAGCCCCAGCATTTT. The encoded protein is CASRDPNQPQHF.